The present entry profiles one T cell receptor (beta chain) with its context. Hyperthyroidism of Graves' type that showed no ophthalmopathy progression within 18 months was stable. This sample stems from a study of T cells in Graves' hyperthyroidism and ophthalmopathy. TCR beta CDR3 regions were amplified from RNA transcripts. First-round RT-PCR with HTBI primers amplified the TCR CDR3 region. MiXCR, run by TCRdb on the multiplex PCR reads, gives a single entry per CDR3 protein. The repertoire has 350,000 to 400,000 distinct CDR3 sequences, more than 12% of them found once; the top ten carry about 31%. V lost 2 bases to trimming and J lost 4 bases; unmatched junction nucleotides: 13. This CDR3 contains 18 residues. Germline assignment: CDR1 LNHDA and CDR2 SQIVND (reference sequence).

The sequence was obtained from a woman aged 25 to 39 with Graves' hyperthyroidism. The sample taken for sequencing was blood. The genes are TRBV19 and TRBJ2-1, with 8 positions matching TRBD2. Here the CDR3 reads CASSIWSGSRTRYNEQFF. The CDR3 DNA sequence: TGTGCCAGTAGTATATGGAGCGGGAGTCGCACGCGGTACAATGAGCAGTTCTTC.